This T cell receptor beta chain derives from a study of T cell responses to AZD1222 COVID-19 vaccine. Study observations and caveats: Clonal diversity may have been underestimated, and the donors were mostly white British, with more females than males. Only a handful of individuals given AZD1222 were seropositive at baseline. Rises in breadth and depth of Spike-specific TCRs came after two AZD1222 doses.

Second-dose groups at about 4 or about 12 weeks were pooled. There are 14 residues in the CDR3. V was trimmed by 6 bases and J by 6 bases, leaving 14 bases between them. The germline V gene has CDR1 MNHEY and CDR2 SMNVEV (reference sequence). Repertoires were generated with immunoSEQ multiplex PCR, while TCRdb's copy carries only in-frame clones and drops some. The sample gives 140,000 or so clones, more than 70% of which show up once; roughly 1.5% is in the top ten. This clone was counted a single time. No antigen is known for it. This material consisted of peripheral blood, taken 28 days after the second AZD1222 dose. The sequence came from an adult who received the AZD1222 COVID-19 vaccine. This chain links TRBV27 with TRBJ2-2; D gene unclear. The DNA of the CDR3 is TGTGCCAGCAGCCCCTCAAGCGACCCCGGGGAGCTGTTTTTT. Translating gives CASSPSSDPGELFF.